The TCR beta chain described here comes from a study of tumor-infiltrating lymphocytes in primary liver carcinoma. Using a constant-region primer together with ProtoScript II reverse transcriptase, TCR beta cDNA was made from roughly 540 ng of total RNA. Three nested multiplex PCR rounds, a slightly modified ARM-PCR, produced the libraries for TCR beta. Use of TRBV1-TRBV30 forward primers with a C-beta reverse primer characterized the first two PCR rounds, which lasted roughly 9 cycles each. MiXCR, applied by TCRdb to the multiplex PCR reads, yields one record per CDR3 protein. The table lists 35,000 to 40,000 distinct CDR3 sequences, roughly 80% of them singletons. Co-extraction of both nucleic acids (RNA and DNA) used roughly 18-34 mg of unsorted bulk tissue. This CDR3 has 17 residues. The ends were cut back, 9 bases at V and 0 bases at J, with 22 bases in the middle. Germline-derived CDR1 and CDR2 are ENHRY and SYGVKD.

The chain couples TRBV10-3 to TRBJ2-3, with D perhaps matching TRBD1 (6 bases). The receptor comes from a man aged 35-49 years with primary liver carcinoma and hepatitis B virus infection. Sample: tumor-adjacent normal liver tissue. The chain's CDR3 is CAIHRSEQGRSTDTQYF. CDR3 coding DNA: TGTGCCATACATCGATCTGAACAGGGACGAAGCACAGATACGCAGTATTTT.